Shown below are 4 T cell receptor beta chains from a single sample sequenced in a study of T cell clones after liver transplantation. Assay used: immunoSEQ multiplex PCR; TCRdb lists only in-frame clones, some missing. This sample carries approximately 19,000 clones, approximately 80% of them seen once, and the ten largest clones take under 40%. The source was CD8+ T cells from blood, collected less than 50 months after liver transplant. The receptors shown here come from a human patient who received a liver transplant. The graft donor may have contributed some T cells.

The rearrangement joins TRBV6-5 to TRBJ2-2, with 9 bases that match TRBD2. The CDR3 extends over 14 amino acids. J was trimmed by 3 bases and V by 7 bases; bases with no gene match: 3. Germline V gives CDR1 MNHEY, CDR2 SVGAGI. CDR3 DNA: TGTGCCAGCATAGCGGGGGCCTACACCGGGGAGCTGTTTTTT. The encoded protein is CASIAGAYTGELFF.

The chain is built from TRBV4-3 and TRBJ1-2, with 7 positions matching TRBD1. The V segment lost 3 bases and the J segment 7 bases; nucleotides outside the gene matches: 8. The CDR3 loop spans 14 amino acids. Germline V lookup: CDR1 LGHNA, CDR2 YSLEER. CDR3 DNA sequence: TGCGCCAGCAGCCATGCTGACAGGGACGGTGGCTACACCTTC. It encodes CASSHADRDGGYTF.

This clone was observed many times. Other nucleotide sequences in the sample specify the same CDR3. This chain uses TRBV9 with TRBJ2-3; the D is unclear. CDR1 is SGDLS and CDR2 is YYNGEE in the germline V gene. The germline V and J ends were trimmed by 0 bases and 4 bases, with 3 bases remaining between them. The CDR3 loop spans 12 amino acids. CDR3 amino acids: CASSVGSDTQYF. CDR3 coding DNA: TGTGCCAGCAGCGTAGGTTCAGATACGCAGTATTTT. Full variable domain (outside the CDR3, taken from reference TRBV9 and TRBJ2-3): DSGVTQTPKHLITATGQRVTLRCSPRSGDLSVYWYQQSLDQGLQFLIQYYNGEERAKGNILERFSAQQFPDLHSELNLSSLELGDSALYFCASSVGSDTQYFGPGTRLTVL.

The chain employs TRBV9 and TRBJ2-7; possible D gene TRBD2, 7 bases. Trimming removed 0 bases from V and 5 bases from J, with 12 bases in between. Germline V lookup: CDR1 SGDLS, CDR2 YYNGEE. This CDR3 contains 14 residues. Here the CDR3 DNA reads TGTGCCAGCAGCGTAGAGGGGGAGGGGGACGAGCAGTACTTC. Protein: CASSVEGEGDEQYF. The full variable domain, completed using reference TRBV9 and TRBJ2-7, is DSGVTQTPKHLITATGQRVTLRCSPRSGDLSVYWYQQSLDQGLQFLIQYYNGEERAKGNILERFSAQQFPDLHSELNLSSLELGDSALYFCASSVEGEGDEQYFGPGTRLTVT.